One sample yielded the 30 T cell receptor beta chains listed below, sequenced in a study of blood T cell repertoires in COVID-19. Sequencing used immunoSEQ multiplex PCR; TCRdb keeps in-frame clones, though not all of them. The repertoire holds tens of thousands of clones, with about 80% as singletons. Source material: peripheral blood. The origin of the receptors is a human donor in a cohort sampled during active COVID-19.

The chain combines TRBV19 with TRBJ1-2; 7 nucleotides agree with TRBD1. V lost 7 bases to trimming and J lost 5 bases; unmatched junction nucleotides: 7. Germline V lookup: CDR1 LNHDA, CDR2 SQIVND (reference sequence). CDR3 length: 13 amino acids. In nucleotides, the CDR3 is TGTGCCAGTACCCGGGACAGCCGTTATGGCTACACCTTC. This gives the protein CASTRDSRYGYTF.

V is TRBV6-6 and J is TRBJ1-2; tentatively, D is TRBD1 (5 bases). Germline CDR1 reads MNHNY; CDR2 reads SVGAGI (reference sequence). The CDR3 is made up of 15 amino acids. V lost 6 bases and J 6 bases, leaving 20 bases between the germline ends. In nucleotides, the CDR3 is TGTGCCAGCAGCGACCCCGGGGCGCGGGGAGATGGCTACACCTTC. Protein product: CASSDPGARGDGYTF.

The gene calls are TRBV14 and TRBJ2-6, with D possibly matching TRBD1 (5 bases). Per the germline V gene, CDR1 is SGHDN and CDR2 is FVKESK. There are 18 residues in the CDR3. Trimming removed 2 bases from V and 1 base from J, with 15 bases in between. The DNA for the CDR3 is TGTGCCAGCAGCCAACTGAGTCAGGGTGCGTCTGGGGCCAACGTCCTGACTTTC. Its protein is CASSQLSQGASGANVLTF.

V and J are TRBV11-3 and TRBJ1-1; possible D gene TRBD1, 5 bases. The CDR3 loop spans 13 amino acids. V lost 0 bases and J 5 bases, leaving 7 bases between the germline ends. The germline gives CDR1 SGHNT, CDR2 YENEEA. The CDR3 sequence: CASSLDRDTEAFF. CDR3 DNA: TGTGCCAGCAGCTTAGACAGGGATACTGAAGCTTTCTTT.

This chain uses TRBV4-3 with TRBJ1-2, with a weak D call TRBD1 (5 bases). Per the germline V gene, CDR1 is LGHNA and CDR2 is YSLEER. The V end was cut by 0 bases, the J end by 6 bases, with 14 bases between. The CDR3 contains 15 residues. Here the CDR3 DNA reads TGCGCCAGCAGCCAAGATTGGGGGGTGGGGGATGGCTACACCTTC. Translation gives CASSQDWGVGDGYTF.

The chain employs TRBV5-1 and TRBJ1-2, with a tentative D call TRBD1 (5 bases). The V gene lost 4 bases and the J gene lost 4 bases, with 14 bases spanning the gap. CDR1 is SGHRS, CDR2 YFSETQ, per germline. The CDR3 consists of 14 residues. DNA of the CDR3: TGCGCCAGCAGCAAGGACACCGCTAGCTATGGCTACACCTTC. As protein: CASSKDTASYGYTF.

The chain couples TRBV5-6 to TRBJ2-6, with D unresolved. The germline gives CDR1 SGHDT, CDR2 YYEEEE. The V end lost 2 bases, the J end lost 2 bases, and 8 bases lay between the germline ends. CDR3 length equals 15 residues. CDR3 bases: TGTGCCAGCAGCTTAGACCTAGCTGGGGCCAACGTCCTGACTTTC. Translation: CASSLDLAGANVLTF.

V gene TRBV9 combines with J gene TRBJ1-5, with D tentatively TRBD1 (6 bases). There are 15 residues in the CDR3. Trimming cost V 4 bases and J 4 bases, with 15 bases left between them. CDR1 is SGDLS, CDR2 YYNGEE, per germline. CDR3 residues: CASSQGGGWNQPQHF. The CDR3 DNA is TGTGCCAGCAGCCAAGGGGGGGGCTGGAATCAGCCCCAGCATTTT.

This rearrangement joins TRBV6-5 to TRBJ2-7; 10 positions match TRBD2. The ends lost 0 bases at V and 4 bases at J; junction bases unmatched: 6. This CDR3 contains 16 residues. Germline assignment: CDR1 MNHEY and CDR2 SVGAGI. This chain's CDR3 is CASSYSALAGGYEQYF. CDR3 DNA sequence: TGTGCCAGCAGTTACTCCGCATTAGCGGGGGGTTACGAGCAGTACTTC.

This rearrangement joins TRBV15 to TRBJ2-7, with 8 bases lining up with TRBD1. Trimming cost V 3 bases and J 5 bases; bases outside gene matches: 12. Germline CDR1 is LNHNV and CDR2 is YYDKDF (reference sequence). The CDR3 is 16 amino acids. DNA of the CDR3: TGTGCCACCAGCAGCCCCGGAGACAGGGGATGGGACGAGCAGTACTTC. Protein sequence: CATSSPGDRGWDEQYF. The full variable domain, with the rest looked up from reference TRBV15 and TRBJ2-7, is DAMVIQNPRYQVTQFGKPVTLSCSQTLNHNVMYWYQQKSSQAPKLLFHYYDKDFNNEADTPDNFQSRRPNTSFCFLDIRSPGLGDTAMYLCATSSPGDRGWDEQYFGPGTRLTVT.

The chain is built from TRBV14 and TRBJ2-7; D is perhaps TRBD2 (5 bases). The CDR3 contains 14 residues. From germline, CDR1 is SGHDN and CDR2 FVKESK. V was clipped by 4 bases and J by 4 bases, with 14 bases between them. The CDR3 here is CASSLWGADYEQYF. The CDR3 DNA is TGTGCCAGCAGCCTATGGGGAGCGGATTACGAGCAGTACTTC.

V is TRBV11-1 and J is TRBJ1-6; D is uncertain. This CDR3 contains 15 residues. CDR1 and CDR2 from the germline V gene are SGHAT and FQDESV (reference sequence). Trimming left V 3 bases short and J 3 bases short, with 9 bases between. Here the CDR3 reads CASSLETDYNSPLHF. CDR3 nucleotide sequence: TGTGCCAGCAGCTTGGAGACCGACTATAATTCACCCCTCCACTTT.

J is TRBJ2-7 and V is TRBV6-5; maybe TRBD2 (6 bases). In germline, CDR1 is MNHEY, CDR2 SVGAGI. The CDR3 has 15 amino acids. The V and J ends lost 0 bases and 3 bases respectively, with 12 bases between them. CDR3: CASSYSPQGGYEQYF. In DNA, the CDR3 is TGTGCCAGCAGTTACTCCCCTCAGGGAGGCTACGAGCAGTACTTC.

The V gene is TRBV27, the J gene TRBJ1-6; the D gene is possibly TRBD1 (6 bases). With 2 bases removed from V and 7 bases from J, the gap between germline ends came to 18 bases. This CDR3 is built from 17 residues. Germline CDR1 and CDR2: MNHEY and SMNVEV (reference sequence). DNA of the CDR3: TGTGCCAGCAGTTTACGGCCACCGGGACAAGGAAATTCACCCCTCCACTTT. Residues: CASSLRPPGQGNSPLHF.

This CDR3 reads CSALRDYGYTF. CDR3 DNA: TGCAGCGCCTTGCGGGACTATGGCTACACCTTC. The rearrangement links TRBV29-1 to TRBJ1-2, with D unclear. The germline CDR1 and CDR2 sequences are SQVTM and ANQGSEA. Trimming cost V 7 bases and J 3 bases, with 9 bases left between them. The CDR3 is made up of 11 amino acids.

The genes are TRBV5-1 and TRBJ2-1, with a tentative D call TRBD2 (6 bases). Trimming left V 0 bases short and J 2 bases short, with 12 bases between. Germline CDR1 is SGHRS and CDR2 is YFSETQ. This CDR3 is 16 amino acids long. Written as DNA, the CDR3 is TGCGCCAGCAGCTTGGCTGGCGGGACCACCTACAATGAGCAGTTCTTC. Amino acids: CASSLAGGTTYNEQFF.

The V and J genes are TRBV3-1 (or the pseudogene TRBV3-2) and TRBJ1-2, with D possibly matching TRBD1 (5 bases). Germline CDR1 LGHDT, CDR2 YNNKEL (reference sequence). Trimming cost V 1 base and J 8 bases, with 14 bases left between them. The length of the CDR3 is 14 residues. CDR3 residues: CASSQVPGNSGYTF. The CDR3 DNA is TGTGCCAGCAGCCAAGTCCCAGGGAATAGCGGCTACACCTTC.

The chain carries TRBV6-6 and TRBJ1-1; 7 bases match TRBD1. Trimming removed 5 bases from V and 3 bases from J; junction bases left unmatched: 3. CDR3 length: 13 amino acids. Per the germline V gene, CDR1 is MNHNY and CDR2 is SVGAGI (reference sequence). The CDR3 DNA is TGTGCCAGCAGTAAACAGGGGCACACTGAAGCTTTCTTT. This encodes CASSKQGHTEAFF.

The rearrangement joins TRBV5-1 to TRBJ2-2; no firm D call. Germline V lookup: CDR1 SGHRS, CDR2 YFSETQ. The V end was cut by 3 bases, the J end by 8 bases, with 17 bases between. The CDR3 sequence is 15 residues long. The CDR3 DNA is TGCGCCAGCAGCTCCCACCCGACCGCGGCGGGGGAGCTGTTTTTT. It translates to CASSSHPTAAGELFF.

This clone appeared a few times. The V gene is TRBV2, the J gene TRBJ1-5; D is unresolved. This CDR3 comprises 12 residues. Germline CDR1 SNHLY, CDR2 FYNNEI. Trimming removed 4 bases at V and 6 bases at J, with 7 bases between. CDR3 coding DNA: TGTGCCAGCAGTGGGCCCAGTCAGCCCCAGCATTTT. Translation gives CASSGPSQPQHF.

The chain recombines TRBV6-6 with TRBJ1-1, with TRBD1 identical over 8 bases. Germline CDR1 is MNHNY and CDR2 is SVGAGI (reference sequence). The CDR3 is 14 residues long. Trimming at V came to 5 bases and at J to 4 bases, leaving 6 bases not matched to a gene. This CDR3 is CASSTLQGVTEAFF. In DNA, the CDR3 is TGTGCCAGCAGTACCCTACAGGGGGTCACTGAAGCTTTCTTT.

The chain links TRBV11-1 to TRBJ1-2; possibly TRBD1 for D (6 bases). This CDR3 has 15 amino acids. Trimming left V 3 bases short and J 3 bases short, with 14 bases between. Germline loops: CDR1 SGHAT, CDR2 FQDESV (reference sequence). The CDR3 reads CASSLGTGSHYGYTF. The CDR3 DNA sequence: TGTGCCAGCAGCTTGGGTACAGGGTCCCACTATGGCTACACCTTC.

V and J are TRBV6-5 and TRBJ2-2, with D possibly being TRBD1 (6 bases). The V gene lost 4 bases and the J gene lost 4 bases, with 10 bases spanning the gap. Germline V gene sequence: CDR1 MNHEY, CDR2 SVGAGI. This CDR3 region has 14 residues. The CDR3 loop reads CASSFDRITGELFF. The CDR3 DNA is TGTGCCAGCAGTTTTGACAGGATCACCGGGGAGCTGTTTTTT.

The CDR3 DNA sequence: TGTGCCAGCAGCCAAGATAGAAGGGCAGGGCGGAGGTATTTT. Translated: CASSQDRRAGRRYF. V gene TRBV4-2 combines with J gene TRBJ2-3; perhaps TRBD1 as D (5 bases). V was pared by 0 bases and J by 14 bases, with 18 bases between. CDR1 and CDR2 (germline): LGHNA, YNFKEQ. This CDR3 is built from 14 residues.

The genes are TRBV6-5 and TRBJ1-5; a weak D match, TRBD1 (5 bases). Deletions cut 9 bases from V and 3 bases from J, with 12 bases between. The germline V gene encodes CDR1 MNHEY and CDR2 SVGAGI. The CDR3 consists of 13 residues. The CDR3 coding sequence is TGTGCCAGTAGGGACTACTCCAATCAGCCCCAGCATTTT. Protein sequence: CASRDYSNQPQHF.

V is TRBV2 and J is TRBJ2-5; TRBD1 matches at 11 bases. The CDR3 runs to 16 residues. Germline assignment: CDR1 SNHLY and CDR2 FYNNEI. J gave up 3 bases and V 3 bases, and 6 bases lay outside the gene matches. As DNA, the CDR3 is TGTGCCAGCAGTGACTCCGGGACAGGGGGTGAAGAGACCCAGTACTTC. Amino acids: CASSDSGTGGEETQYF.

The J gene is TRBJ1-2, the V gene TRBV20-1; D might be TRBD1 (5 bases). The length of the CDR3 is 13 residues. In germline, CDR1 is DFQATT, CDR2 SNEGSKA (reference sequence). V dropped 3 bases and J dropped 8 bases, with 16 bases sitting between them. The CDR3 nucleotides read TGCAGTGCTAGTGTTGGGGGGAAATACGGCTACACCTTC. The encoded protein is CSASVGGKYGYTF.

This chain joins TRBV12-3 or TRBV12-4 and TRBJ1-2; D possibly corresponds to TRBD1 (5 bases). Trimming pared 6 bases from V and 10 bases from J, leaving 15 bases between. CDR3 length: 12 amino acids. The CDR3 here is CASRRGEGHYTF. The DNA of the CDR3 is TGTGCCAGCAGACGGGGGGAGGGGCACTACACCTTC.

The V gene is TRBV19, the J gene TRBJ1-2, with D possibly being TRBD1 (5 bases). V was clipped by 4 bases and J by 2 bases, with 8 bases between them. CDR3 size: 13 residues. Germline V gives CDR1 LNHDA, CDR2 SQIVND (reference sequence). The CDR3: CASSTGLNYGYTF. CDR3 DNA sequence: TGTGCCAGTAGTACAGGGTTAAACTATGGCTACACCTTC.

As for this clone: A junction boundary mismatches the germline segment, possibly from a read error. CDR3 loop: CASSLVGQLGGYTF. CDR3 nucleotides: TGTGCTAGCAGCTTAGTTGGACAGTTGGGAGGCTACACCTTC. The genes are TRBV7-7 and TRBJ1-2; D is perhaps TRBD1 (6 bases). Germline CDR1 reads SSHAT; CDR2 reads FNYEAQ (reference sequence). The CDR3 is 14 residues long.